The next 26 T cell receptor beta chains were all read from a single sample in a study of regulatory T cells in long-lasting Graves disease. Construction of the TCR beta libraries employed iRepertoire HTBI primers in conjunction with Arm-PCR of CDR3 regions. TCRdb re-derived calls from the multiplex PCR reads in MiXCR, one entry per CDR3 protein. The sample carries roughly 410,000 distinct CDR3 sequences, around 16% recorded once. Sample time point: newly diagnosed GD, antithyroid drugs for less than 3 months. PBMC-extracted RNA yielded the TCR library. These data are also associated with another study on T cells in Graves' hyperthyroidism and ophthalmopathy.

Sequencing used peripheral blood mononuclear cells (PBMCs), obtained at new diagnosis, from a patient treated with antithyroid drugs. Source of these receptors: a woman aged 35 to 49 with Graves disease.

V is TRBV30 and J is TRBJ2-7, with TRBD2 matching 9 bases. The CDR3 is made up of 15 amino acids. CDR1 GTSNPN and CDR2 SVGIG come from the germline V gene (reference sequence). V shed 5 bases and J 2 bases; nucleotides not matched to a gene: 10. For the CDR3, the DNA is TGTGCCTGGGGTCAGTCTAGCGGGGCTACCTACGAGCAGTACTTC. Translated, it gives CAWGQSSGATYEQYF. Looking up the rest from reference TRBV30 and TRBJ2-7 gives the full variable domain: SQTIHQWPATLVQPVGSPLSLECTVEGTSNPNLYWYRQAAGRGLQLLFYSVGIGQISSEVPQNLSASRPQDRQFILSSKKLLLSDSGFYLCAWGQSSGATYEQYFGPGTRLTVT.

As concerns this clonotype: A clone one base away is much larger, so this may be a read error. Since the CDR3 does not end with the conserved phenylalanine or tryptophan, this likely comes from a read error. CDR3 sequence (DNA): TGTGCCAGCAGCTTAGGACTAGCGAAGAATGAGCAGTTCTCC. Amino acids: CASSLGLAKNEQFS. The chain recombines TRBV11-3 with TRBJ2-1; 8 bases agree with TRBD2. The V and J ends lost 1 base and 7 bases, in that order; junction bases with no gene match: 3. CDR1 and CDR2 from the germline V gene are SGHNT and YENEEA. This CDR3 has 14 residues.

This clonotype was seen many times. J is TRBJ2-1 and V is TRBV27; 9 bases align to TRBD2. With 7 bases clipped from V and 8 bases from J, the junction kept 9 bases outside the gene matches. Germline assignment: CDR1 MNHEY and CDR2 SMNVEV (reference sequence). The CDR3 sequence is 14 residues long. DNA for the CDR3: TGTGCCAGCACCACCTGGCGGGGGGGCGATGAGCAGTTCTTC. This gives the protein CASTTWRGGDEQFF.

This clonotype was seen many times. The chain combines TRBV12-3 or TRBV12-4 with TRBJ2-1; 7 bases match TRBD2. The trim removed 2 bases at V and 3 bases at J, leaving 7 bases unmatched. This CDR3 is built from 16 residues. The CDR3 coding sequence is TGTGCCAGCAGTTTATACCGACTAGCCTACTACAATGAGCAGTTCTTC. Translation gives CASSLYRLAYYNEQFF.

The J gene is TRBJ2-1, the V gene TRBV24-1; 16 bases fit TRBD2. Germline V gene lookup returns CDR1 KGHDR and CDR2 SFDVKD. The CDR3 spans 17 residues. The junction had 4 bases not matched to a gene; V was cut back by 4 bases and J by 5 bases. The CDR3 loop reads CATSDSGLAGGNNEQFF. CDR3 nucleotides: TGTGCCACCAGTGACTCGGGACTAGCGGGAGGGAACAATGAGCAGTTCTTC.

To note about this clonotype: A read error may account for a junction end that differs from germline. The chain uses TRBV5-1 and TRBJ2-2; no firm D call. The germline V gene has CDR1 SGHRS and CDR2 YFSETQ. CDR3 length: 15 amino acids. The CDR3 DNA is TGTGCCAGCAGCTTGAGGAGCGCGAACACCGGGGAGCTGTTTTTT. Translated, it gives CASSLRSANTGELFF.

This clonotype has only a few counts. This may arise from a read error, as a much more abundant clone is one base away. V gene TRBV6-2 or TRBV6-3 combines with J gene TRBJ2-1; 7 bases are shared with TRBD2. This CDR3 has 17 amino acids. Germline CDR1 MNHEY, CDR2 SVGEGT. CDR3 sequence reads: CAGSRPSGGPAYNEQFF. The CDR3 DNA reads as TGTGCCGGCAGTCGCCCCTCGGGAGGCCCCGCCTACAATGAGCAGTTCTTC.

Many counts were recorded for this clonotype. This sequence joins TRBV6-1 and TRBJ1-1; TRBD1 is a possible D gene (5 bases). Deletions cut 6 bases from V and 7 bases from J, with 18 bases between. This CDR3 is built from 14 residues. CDR1 and CDR2 (germline): MNHNS, SASEGT. As DNA, the CDR3 is TGTGCCAGCAGGCCAGAGGGGTGGGTGGGTGAAGCTTTCTTT. This encodes CASRPEGWVGEAFF.

This clonotype was seen only a few times. V and J are TRBV7-3 and TRBJ2-5; the D gene is possibly TRBD2 (6 bases). CDR1 is SGHTA, CDR2 FQGTGA, per germline. The CDR3 has 17 amino acids. The V and J ends lost 5 bases and 5 bases respectively, with 24 bases between them. The CDR3 region is CASSPAAGGTVGETQYF. The CDR3 coding sequence is TGTGCCAGCAGCCCCGCGGCGGGCGGGACGGTGGGGGAGACCCAGTACTTC.

With respect to this clonotype: A much larger clone differs by one base, so this may be a read error. The DNA for the CDR3 is TGTGCCAGCAGCGGCTCGCTCCGACTAGCGGCCCGCAATGAGCAGTTCTTC. As protein: CASSGSLRLAARNEQFF. This chain connects TRBV9 to TRBJ2-1, with 9 positions matching TRBD2. V lost 3 bases and J lost 6; bases outside the gene matches: 13. This CDR3 has 17 amino acids. Per germline, CDR1 SGDLS and CDR2 YYNGEE. Based on the CDR3 plus reference TRBV9 and TRBJ2-1, the full variable domain is DSGVTQTPKHLITATGQRVTLRCSPRSGDLSVYWYQQSLDQGLQFLIQYYNGEERAKGNILERFSAQQFPDLHSELNLSSLELGDSALYFCASSGSLRLAARNEQFFGPGTRLTVL.

This clonotype was detected many times. The rearrangement links TRBV10-3 to TRBJ1-5; tentative D call: TRBD1 (6 bases). Germline-derived CDR1 and CDR2 are ENHRY and SYGVKD. The CDR3 has 15 residues. The V and J ends lost 8 bases and 0 bases respectively, with 14 bases between them. CDR3 residues: CAIADEGGSNQPQHF. CDR3 nucleotide sequence: TGTGCCATCGCTGATGAAGGGGGTAGCAATCAGCCCCAGCATTTT.

This clonotype showed up many times. The chain combines TRBV27 with TRBJ1-5; D is unclear. Trimming left V 3 bases short and J 4 bases short, with 13 bases between. From germline, CDR1 is MNHEY and CDR2 SMNVEV (reference sequence). The CDR3 runs 15 residues. CDR3 amino acids: CASSFRANPNQPQHF. The CDR3 bases are TGTGCCAGCAGTTTTCGGGCAAACCCGAATCAGCCCCAGCATTTT.

The sample holds many counts of this clonotype. The CDR3 DNA reads TGTGCCAGCAGCGTAGCTATGCAATCGCGGAATGAGCAGTTCTTC. Residues: CASSVAMQSRNEQFF. The J gene is TRBJ2-1, the V gene TRBV9, with D hard to call. This CDR3 is 15 amino acids long. Germline CDR1 is SGDLS and CDR2 is YYNGEE. Trimming took 0 bases from V and 7 from J, leaving 14 bases between them. The full variable domain, in which reference TRBV9 and TRBJ2-1 provide the parts outside the CDR3, is DSGVTQTPKHLITATGQRVTLRCSPRSGDLSVYWYQQSLDQGLQFLIQYYNGEERAKGNILERFSAQQFPDLHSELNLSSLELGDSALYFCASSVAMQSRNEQFFGPGTRLTVL.

V usage is TRBV4-2 and J usage is TRBJ2-7; D call uncertain. Trimming cost V 1 base and J 1 base, with 8 bases left between them. CDR3 length: 14 residues. Germline CDR1 and CDR2: LGHNA and YNFKEQ. The CDR3 reads CASSQVVASYEQYF. Written as DNA, the CDR3 is TGTGCCAGCAGCCAAGTGGTCGCGTCCTACGAGCAGTACTTC.

In its sample, this clonotype was seen many times. The chain uses TRBV2 and TRBJ1-1, with TRBD1 matching over 10 bases. Trimming removed 11 bases from V and 0 bases from J; junction bases left unmatched: 6. The CDR3 sequence is 14 residues long. The germline V gene encodes CDR1 SNHLY and CDR2 FYNNEI. CDR3: CAGWTGGMNTEAFF. As DNA, the CDR3 is TGTGCCGGGTGGACAGGGGGAATGAACACTGAAGCTTTCTTT.

This clonotype was counted ten times or more. The V gene is TRBV30, the J gene TRBJ2-2; TRBD1 matches 8 bases. The length of the CDR3 is 18 residues. Germline CDR1 is GTSNPN and CDR2 is SVGIG (reference sequence). The ends lost 2 bases at V and 0 bases at J; junction bases unmatched: 11. The CDR3 DNA reads TGTGCCTGGAGTCTAACGGACAGGGAATTTTCGAACACCGGGGAGCTGTTTTTT. Amino acids: CAWSLTDREFSNTGELFF.

The chain combines TRBV2 with TRBJ2-5; 7 bases align to TRBD2. This CDR3 spans 14 amino acids. Trimming removed 10 bases from V and 4 bases from J; junction bases left unmatched: 12. The germline V gene has CDR1 SNHLY and CDR2 FYNNEI. The CDR3 nucleotides are TGTGCCACCCTACCTGCGGGAGCAGGAGAGACCCAGTACTTC. As protein: CATLPAGAGETQYF.

V usage is TRBV27 and J usage is TRBJ2-7; the match to TRBD1 covers 7 bases. The germline V gene has CDR1 MNHEY and CDR2 SMNVEV (reference sequence). V was clipped by 8 bases and J by 6 bases; unmatched bases: 7. The CDR3 has 12 residues. The CDR3 DNA sequence: TGTGCCAGCCGTACAGGGGATGGCGAGCAGTACTTC. The encoded protein is CASRTGDGEQYF.

The sample holds many counts of this clonotype. The chain uses TRBV18 and TRBJ2-2; no reliable D call. Germline V lookup: CDR1 KGHSH, CDR2 LQKENI. The CDR3 contains 14 residues. V dropped 8 bases and J dropped 2 bases, with 12 bases sitting between them. The CDR3 DNA follows: TGTGCCAGCAGCCCACCGACCAACACCGGGGAGCTGTTTTTT. Translated: CASSPPTNTGELFF.

This clonotype was counted many times. This sequence joins TRBV20-1 and TRBJ2-3, with 8 nucleotides matching TRBD2. The V and J ends lost 3 bases and 3 bases, in that order; junction bases with no gene match: 8. This CDR3 has 15 amino acids. Per germline, CDR1 DFQATT and CDR2 SNEGSKA (reference sequence). The CDR3 region is CSARGTRGQTDTQYF. CDR3 sequence (DNA): TGCAGTGCTAGGGGGACTAGGGGACAAACAGATACGCAGTATTTT.

This clonotype appeared a few times. A much larger clonotype is one base distant, so this may be a read error. The chain is built from TRBV2 and TRBJ2-6; D unclear. The CDR3 runs to 16 residues. CDR1 is SNHLY, CDR2 FYNNEI, per germline. Trimming took off 4 bases at V and 8 bases at J, with 18 bases between the two ends. CDR3 bases: TGTGCCAGCAGTGTTTGGGGTTCGGTGGGGACCAACGTCCTGACTTTC. This gives the protein CASSVWGSVGTNVLTF.

This clonotype has ten or more counts. J is TRBJ1-6 and V is TRBV7-2, with TRBD1 matching 8 bases. CDR3 length equals 14 residues. V dropped 3 bases and J dropped 8; count of bases not matched to a gene: 3. The germline V gene has CDR1 SGHTA and CDR2 FQGNSA. The CDR3 spells CASSFRGLDSPLHF. CDR3 bases: TGTGCCAGCAGCTTCAGGGGGCTGGATTCACCCCTCCACTTT.

This clonotype was seen many times. The chain recombines TRBV28 with TRBJ1-1, with unresolved D. CDR3 length equals 13 residues. The ends were cut back, 5 bases at V and 1 base at J, with 8 bases in the middle. Germline V lookup: CDR1 MDHEN, CDR2 SYDVKM. The CDR3 DNA reads TGTGCCAGCAGTATTACAGAGAACACTGAAGCTTTCTTT. Translating gives CASSITENTEAFF.

The chain links TRBV7-9 to TRBJ1-1; D possibly corresponds to TRBD1 (5 bases). Trimming shortened V by 7 bases and J by 4 bases, and 16 bases separated the two germline ends. Germline V gene data show CDR1 as SEHNR and CDR2 as FQNEAQ (reference sequence). CDR3 length: 14 amino acids. The CDR3 sequence is CASTPGGGSTEAFF. CDR3 bases: TGTGCCAGCACCCCGGGTGGGGGGAGCACTGAAGCTTTCTTT.

Of note for this clonotype: This may be a read error, as it is one base from a much larger clone. Because the CDR3 is missing its conserved closing phenylalanine or tryptophan, this is likely a read error. The V gene is TRBV12-3 or TRBV12-4, the J gene TRBJ1-6, with D maybe TRBD1 (5 bases). The CDR3 totals 13 residues. V lost 3 bases to trimming and J lost 10 bases, with 10 bases between them. DNA of the CDR3: TGTGCCAGCAGTTTTGTAAAGGGGTCACCCCTCCACCTT. Translating gives CASSFVKGSPLHL.

With regard to this clonotype: Just one base apart from a much larger clone, this may be a read error. V gene TRBV28 combines with J gene TRBJ1-1, with TRBD1 as a possible D gene (5 bases). The ends were cut back, 8 bases at V and 4 bases at J, with 26 bases in the middle. Germline V CDR1 and CDR2: MDHEN, SYDVKM. CDR3 length equals 17 residues. The CDR3 region has the DNA TGTGCCAGCGGATACTTATCAGGGAGTGGGATCCCCACTGAAGCTTTCTTT. This codes for CASGYLSGSGIPTEAFF.